Below are 19 T cell receptor beta chains sequenced from a single sample in a study. Each CDR3 protein is one row after TCRdb ran MiXCR on the 5' RACE reads. The sample lists about 57,000 distinct CDR3 sequences, roughly 28% occurring once. Tregs were sorted as CD4+CD25+CD127-/low cells. The source material was tumor-infiltrating Tregs sorted from the breast tumor. Receptors originate from a female donor with breast cancer.

Turning to this clonotype: Compared with germline, one end of the junction differs, possibly owing to a read error. The chain carries TRBV7-6 and TRBJ2-3; maybe TRBD2 (5 bases). CDR1 is SGHVS, CDR2 FNYEAQ, per germline. The CDR3 is made up of 13 amino acids. The CDR3 bases are TGTGCCAGCAGCGTAGCTACTAGAGATACGCAGTATTTT. It specifies CASSVATRDTQYF.

The rearrangement joins TRBV5-1 to TRBJ1-3; a weak D match, TRBD1 (5 bases). The length of the CDR3 is 12 residues. Germline V gene data show CDR1 as SGHRS and CDR2 as YFSETQ. V was cut by 4 bases and J by 4 bases, with 6 bases left in between. This CDR3 is CASSGTGNTIYF. Here the CDR3 DNA reads TGCGCCAGCAGCGGGACGGGAAACACCATATATTTT.

In DNA form, the CDR3 reads TGTGCCAGTTTTCCCCCAGGGGCAGGGACTGAAGCTTTCTTT. Its protein is CASFPPGAGTEAFF. The J gene is TRBJ1-1, the V gene TRBV6-5, with a tentative D call TRBD1 (6 bases). The CDR3 has 14 amino acids. CDR1 MNHEY and CDR2 SVGAGI come from the germline V gene. The germline V and J ends were trimmed by 9 bases and 5 bases, with 19 bases remaining between them.

This clonotype was seen just once. One end of the junction varies from germline; a read error may be responsible. The rearrangement links TRBV5-1 to TRBJ2-1, with a possible D match to TRBD1 (6 bases). The CDR3 extends over 13 amino acids. Germline CDR1 is SGHRS and CDR2 is YFSETQ. Here the CDR3 DNA reads TGCGCCAGCAGTTACAGGGTCAACAATGAGCAGTCCTTC. This gives the protein CASSYRVNNEQSF.

This clonotype was seen only a few times. This chain uses TRBV29-1 with TRBJ2-1; 10 positions match TRBD2. J was trimmed by 5 bases and V by 7 bases; bases with no gene match: 11. This CDR3 region has 15 residues. Germline V gene lookup returns CDR1 SQVTM and CDR2 ANQGSEA. The CDR3 here is CSGQAAGGQNNEQFF. In DNA form, the CDR3 reads TGCAGCGGCCAGGCAGCGGGGGGGCAGAACAATGAGCAGTTCTTC.

This clonotype was seen a handful of times. The chain uses TRBV20-1 and TRBJ2-7; the match to TRBD2 covers 7 bases. V shed 3 bases and J 2 bases; nucleotides not matched to a gene: 16. The CDR3 loop spans 17 amino acids. Germline CDR1 and CDR2: DFQATT and SNEGSKA (reference sequence). The CDR3 here is CSASFPSGGHSTYEQYF. In DNA, the CDR3 is TGCAGTGCTAGTTTTCCGTCGGGAGGCCACAGTACCTACGAGCAGTACTTC.

This chain uses TRBV27 with TRBJ2-2, with D uncertain. CDR3 length: 16 residues. Germline lookup yields CDR1 MNHEY and CDR2 SMNVEV (reference sequence). V gave up 6 bases and J gave up 4 bases, with 18 bases separating them. The CDR3 nucleotides are TGTGCCAGCAGAACCTTTGGGCAGGAATTCACCGGGGAGCTGTTTTTT. This translates into CASRTFGQEFTGELFF.

This clonotype occurred a few times. The V and J genes are TRBV5-1 and TRBJ2-4, with D possibly TRBD2 on 5 matching bases. Per germline, CDR1 SGHRS and CDR2 YFSETQ. The CDR3 runs 13 residues. With 3 bases removed from V and 9 bases from J, the gap between germline ends came to 13 bases. DNA for the CDR3: TGCGCCAGCAGCTCCGATAGCAGCGGCATTCAGTACTTC. Protein product: CASSSDSSGIQYF.

This clonotype has more than one count but fewer than ten. V is TRBV4-2 and J is TRBJ1-2; D perhaps matches TRBD1 (5 bases). The V gene's germline CDR1 is LGHNA and CDR2 YNFKEQ. The CDR3 extends over 16 amino acids. With 5 bases removed from V and 5 bases from J, the gap between germline ends came to 21 bases. CDR3 DNA sequence: TGTGCCAGCAGCGGCCGTTCGAAAGGGGTTGGTTATGGCTACACCTTC. Translation gives CASSGRSKGVGYGYTF.

The chain joins TRBV5-5 to TRBJ1-5; 9 bases fit TRBD1. V lost 7 bases, J lost 6 bases, and 11 bases stayed unmatched. CDR1 and CDR2 (germline): SGHKS, YYEKEE (reference sequence). This CDR3 has 15 residues. The CDR3 sequence: CASGTGTGLFQPQHF. The CDR3 DNA follows: TGTGCCAGCGGAACCGGGACAGGGCTTTTTCAGCCCCAGCATTTT.

On this clonotype itself: A much more abundant neighbour one base away suggests this may be a read error. V is TRBV4-3 and J is TRBJ1-2; D uncertain. This CDR3 has 12 amino acids. Trimming removed 8 bases at V and 5 bases at J, with 12 bases between. Per germline, CDR1 LGHNA and CDR2 YSLEER. The chain's CDR3 is CASCLEGYGYTF. The CDR3 DNA reads TGCGCCAGCTGCCTGGAGGGATATGGCTACACCTTC.

The V call is TRBV12-3 or TRBV12-4, the J call TRBJ1-2; maybe TRBD1 (5 bases). Deletions cut 6 bases from V and 1 base from J, with 12 bases between. CDR3 length: 14 residues. The CDR3 here is CASSPTGGNYGYTF. The CDR3 DNA follows: TGTGCCAGCAGCCCCACCGGGGGTAACTATGGCTACACCTTC.

This clonotype was counted a few times. The gene calls are TRBV4-3 and TRBJ1-4; perhaps TRBD1 as D (5 bases). Trimming pared 0 bases from V and 3 bases from J, leaving 11 bases between. The CDR3 length is 16 residues. Germline V gives CDR1 LGHNA, CDR2 YSLEER. The CDR3 spells CASSQDPGLANEKLFF. The CDR3 bases are TGCGCCAGCAGCCAAGACCCGGGGCTAGCTAATGAAAAACTGTTTTTT.

This sequence joins TRBV5-6 and TRBJ1-1; no clear D. Germline-derived CDR1 and CDR2 are SGHDT and YYEEEE. Trimming took 0 bases from V and 8 from J, leaving 8 bases between them. The CDR3 is 12 residues long. CDR3 nucleotides: TGTGCCAGCAGCTTGGATAGCGGAGAAGCTTTCTTT. Translating it yields CASSLDSGEAFF.

The chain links TRBV20-1 to TRBJ2-1; TRBD1 matches 9 bases. V shed 2 bases, J shed 5 bases, and the junction held 10 bases outside the gene matches. Germline values: CDR1 DFQATT, CDR2 SNEGSKA (reference sequence). This CDR3 contains 16 residues. CDR3 sequence reads: CSARWNRGRLDNEQFF. DNA of the CDR3: TGCAGTGCTAGATGGAACAGGGGGCGCCTTGACAATGAGCAGTTCTTC.

The chain recombines TRBV28 with TRBJ2-3, with D unresolved. The CDR3 is 14 amino acids. Trimming pared 6 bases from V and 8 bases from J, leaving 18 bases between. Germline V gene data show CDR1 as MDHEN and CDR2 as SYDVKM. The CDR3 DNA follows: TGTGCCAGCAGCTTCCCACCATCAGTGGGTACGCAGTATTTT. Protein sequence: CASSFPPSVGTQYF.

Notes on this clonotype: Since a much larger clone is just one base distant, this may be a read error. The chain combines TRBV20-1 with TRBJ2-1; D tentatively fits TRBD1 or TRBD2 (5 bases each). CDR1 is DFQATT and CDR2 is SNEGSKA in the germline V gene (reference sequence). This CDR3 is built from 13 residues. The CDR3 DNA is TGCAGTGCTGGGACGGCATCCTACAATGGGCAGTTCTTC. Translating gives CSAGTASYNGQFF.

This clonotype was seen a handful of times. V usage is TRBV12-3 or TRBV12-4 and J usage is TRBJ1-2, with D tentatively TRBD1 (6 bases). V dropped 6 bases and J dropped 9 bases, with 23 bases sitting between them. CDR3 size: 15 residues. Written as DNA, the CDR3 is TGTGCCAGCAGCCCGATAACAGGGACTACCGCTCGCTACACCTTC. This sequence encodes CASSPITGTTARYTF.

Details on this clonotype: This may be a read error: a much more frequent sequence differs by one nucleotide. The V and J genes are TRBV5-1 and TRBJ1-2, with 7 bases aligning to TRBD1. Germline V gene data show CDR1 as SGHRS and CDR2 as YFSETQ. The CDR3 consists of 13 residues. CDR3 in DNA: TGCGCCAGCAGCTTTCAGGGGGACTATGGCTACAACTTC. It translates to CASSFQGDYGYNF.